This TCR beta chain was sequenced for a study of CD8 T cells in Susac syndrome. CDR1 MNHEY and CDR2 SMNVEV come from the germline V gene (reference sequence). V lost 4 bases, J lost 9 bases, and 4 bases stayed unmatched. There are 14 residues in the CDR3. When the RNA was reverse transcribed, random hexamers were used with an input of roughly 0.45 to 1 ug. TCRdb analysed the immunoSEQ multiplex PCR reads with MiXCR anew, one entry per CDR3 protein. Here the sample spans 170,000 or so distinct CDR3 sequences, roughly 94% being singletons. Patients having Susac syndrome satisfied recently defined diagnostic criteria for definite or probable disease.

Sequenced input: CD4+ T cells from PBMCs. The clonotype comes from a human donor with Susac syndrome. The V call is TRBV27, the J call TRBJ2-1; 12 positions match TRBD2. The CDR3 sequence is CASSSGLAGFEQFF. The CDR3, as DNA: TGTGCCAGCAGTTCCGGACTAGCGGGATTTGAGCAGTTCTTC.